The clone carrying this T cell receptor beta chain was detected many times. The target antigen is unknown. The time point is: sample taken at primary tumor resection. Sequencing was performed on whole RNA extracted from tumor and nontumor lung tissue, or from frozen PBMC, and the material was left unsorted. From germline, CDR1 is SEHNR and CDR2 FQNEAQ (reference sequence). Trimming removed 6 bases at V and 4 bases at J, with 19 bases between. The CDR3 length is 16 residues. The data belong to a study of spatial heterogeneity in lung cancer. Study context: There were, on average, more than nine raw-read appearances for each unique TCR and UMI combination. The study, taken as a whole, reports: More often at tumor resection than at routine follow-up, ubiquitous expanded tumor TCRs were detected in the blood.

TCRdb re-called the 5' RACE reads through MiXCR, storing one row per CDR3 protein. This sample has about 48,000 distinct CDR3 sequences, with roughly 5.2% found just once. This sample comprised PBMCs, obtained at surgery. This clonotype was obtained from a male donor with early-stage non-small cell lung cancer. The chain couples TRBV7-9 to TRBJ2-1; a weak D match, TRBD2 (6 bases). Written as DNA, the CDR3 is TGTGCCAGCAGTTCTGAACGAGGGGAGGAGTACAATGAGCAGTTCTTC. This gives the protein CASSSERGEEYNEQFF.